The 27 T cell receptor beta chains given below trace back to one sample, sequenced in a study of cytomegalovirus exposure and HLA in healthy donors. PCR was performed using 60 Vbeta and 13 Jbeta primers. Some clones are missing from TCRdb's copy, which holds only in-frame ones; the method was immunoSEQ multiplex PCR. The sample records 110,000 or so clones, approximately 80% being singletons. Sample: PBMCs. The receptors shown here come from a man aged 18-30 years in good health and CMV-seropositive.

The chain uses TRBV6-6 and TRBJ1-1, with 9 bases identical to TRBD1. Germline lookup yields CDR1 MNHNY and CDR2 SVGAGI (reference sequence). This CDR3 has 15 amino acids. V lost 5 bases and J lost 7; bases outside the gene matches: 11. CDR3: CASSSLGDRDDEAFF. CDR3 nucleotide sequence: TGTGCCAGCAGTAGCTTGGGGGACAGGGATGATGAAGCTTTCTTT.

A single count supports this clone. The rearrangement joins TRBV29-1 to TRBJ2-5; no clear D gene. Germline CDR1 and CDR2: SQVTM and ANQGSEA. The CDR3 has 10 residues. V lost 5 bases to trimming and J lost 4 bases, with 5 bases between them. In DNA, the CDR3 is TGCAGCGTTCGGTCAGAGACCCAGTACTTC. Its translation is CSVRSETQYF.

The V gene is TRBV25-1, the J gene TRBJ2-7, with 9 bases lining up with TRBD2. The CDR3 has 16 residues. Trimming cost V 6 bases and J 5 bases; bases outside gene matches: 14. Germline CDR1 MGHDK, CDR2 SYGVNS. CDR3 loop: CASSQSRASGTHEQYF. The CDR3 DNA follows: TGTGCCAGCAGCCAATCCCGGGCTAGCGGGACCCACGAGCAGTACTTC.

This chain uses TRBV19 with TRBJ2-5, with 9 bases that match TRBD1. The J call may be faulty, since TRBJ2-7 better matches the DNA end. The CDR3 has 18 residues. Germline values: CDR1 LNHDA, CDR2 SQIVND (reference sequence). DNA for the CDR3: TGTGCCAGTAGTATCCAGATACCAGGACAGGGGCTCACCTACGAGCAGTACTTC. Its protein is CASSIQIPGQGLTYEQYF.

V is TRBV9 and J is TRBJ2-3, with 7 bases that match TRBD2. In germline, CDR1 is SGDLS, CDR2 YYNGEE. Unmatched junction bases numbered 9, after V lost 0 bases and J lost 2 bases. The length of the CDR3 is 17 residues. CDR3 sequence reads: CASSVESGAGPTDTQYF. The CDR3 DNA reads as TGTGCCAGCAGCGTAGAAAGCGGGGCCGGGCCCACAGATACGCAGTATTTT.

The chain recombines TRBV6-1 with TRBJ1-2; perhaps TRBD1 as D (5 bases). This CDR3 has 14 residues. V lost 6 bases to trimming and J lost 6 bases, with 17 bases between them. Germline V CDR1 and CDR2: MNHNS, SASEGT. CDR3 residues: CASRVTLGGNGYTF. The CDR3 bases are TGTGCCAGCAGAGTAACTTTGGGGGGGAATGGCTACACCTTC.

The chain combines TRBV27 with TRBJ2-1; no clear D. The CDR3 is 14 residues long. The V end lost 2 bases, the J end lost 10 bases, and 15 bases lay between the germline ends. CDR1 and CDR2 from the germline V gene are MNHEY and SMNVEV (reference sequence). The CDR3 loop is CASSLDLGYGEQFF. The CDR3 region has the DNA TGTGCCAGCAGTTTAGACTTAGGATACGGGGAGCAGTTCTTC.

J is TRBJ1-2 and V is TRBV30; weak D call: TRBD1 (6 bases). V was pared by 4 bases and J by 3 bases, with 15 bases between. This CDR3 has 14 amino acids. Germline V gives CDR1 GTSNPN, CDR2 SVGIG (reference sequence). The CDR3 DNA reads TGTGCCTGGAACCCGGGGGGCGCTTACTATGGCTACACCTTC. The encoded protein is CAWNPGGAYYGYTF.

The chain recombines TRBV11-2 with TRBJ1-1; 9 bases line up with TRBD1. V gave up 2 bases and J gave up 4 bases; unmatched junction bases: 5. Germline values: CDR1 SGHAT, CDR2 FQNNGV. The CDR3 has 15 residues. The CDR3 spells CASSLIGTGPTEAFF. In DNA form, the CDR3 reads TGTGCCAGCAGCTTAATCGGGACAGGGCCCACTGAAGCTTTCTTT. Supplemented by reference TRBV11-2 and TRBJ1-1, the full variable domain reads EAGVAQSPRYKIIEKRQSVAFWCNPISGHATLYWYQQILGQGPKLLIQFQNNGVVDDSQLPKDRFSAERLKGVDSTLKIQPAKLEDSAVYLCASSLIGTGPTEAFFGQGTRLTVV.

The chain couples TRBV7-6 to TRBJ2-7, with 9 bases lining up with TRBD1. Unmatched junction bases numbered 10, after V lost 5 bases and J lost 5 bases. The CDR3 extends over 15 amino acids. The germline gives CDR1 SGHVS, CDR2 FNYEAQ. CDR3 sequence reads: CASSRGQGISNEQYF. CDR3 coding DNA: TGTGCCAGCAGCCGGGGACAGGGAATATCCAACGAGCAGTACTTC.

This clone was observed a handful of times. This chain connects TRBV28 to TRBJ1-4; no firm D call. The CDR3 runs to 14 residues. CDR1 and CDR2 (germline): MDHEN, SYDVKM. V lost 4 bases and J lost 0, with 6 bases in between. CDR3 DNA sequence: TGTGCCAGCAGTTACATATCAACTAATGAAAAACTGTTTTTT. As protein: CASSYISTNEKLFF. The complete variable domain, with remaining parts taken from reference TRBV28 and TRBJ1-4, reads DVKVTQSSRYLVKRTGEKVFLECVQDMDHENMFWYRQDPGLGLRLIYFSYDVKMKEKGDIPEGYSVSREKKERFSLILESASTNQTSMYLCASSYISTNEKLFFGSGTQLSVL.

The CDR3 DNA follows: TGTGCCAGCAGCCTGGGGACAGGGGGGGGCTACACCTTC. Its protein product is CASSLGTGGGYTF. V gene TRBV5-6 combines with J gene TRBJ1-2; 11 bases map to TRBD1. The junction had 4 bases not matched to a gene; V was cut back by 4 bases and J by 8 bases. Germline CDR1 reads SGHDT; CDR2 reads YYEEEE. CDR3 length: 13 residues.

V and J are TRBV2 and TRBJ1-1, with 11 bases aligning to TRBD1. Trimming cost V 6 bases and J 6 bases; bases outside gene matches: 21. The V gene's germline CDR1 is SNHLY and CDR2 FYNNEI. The CDR3 runs 19 residues. CDR3 sequence reads: CASSVSIGTGGYGLAEAFF. For the CDR3, the DNA is TGTGCCAGCAGCGTTAGCATAGGGACAGGGGGTTACGGTCTCGCTGAAGCTTTCTTT.

The chain recombines TRBV7-9 with TRBJ2-1, with D tentatively TRBD2 (5 bases). The germline V and J ends were trimmed by 5 bases and 8 bases, with 22 bases remaining between them. CDR1 is SEHNR and CDR2 is FQNEAQ in the germline V gene (reference sequence). This CDR3 spans 16 amino acids. CDR3 amino acids: CASSPKGVHGDYEQFF. The CDR3 bases are TGTGCCAGCAGCCCTAAAGGCGTGCACGGGGATTATGAGCAGTTCTTC.

This clone was observed a handful of times. The chain couples TRBV28 to TRBJ1-2; TRBD1 is a possible D gene (6 bases). CDR3 length: 14 residues. Trimming took 8 bases from V and 1 from J, leaving 14 bases between them. Germline V gene data show CDR1 as MDHEN and CDR2 as SYDVKM. CDR3 sequence reads: CASLTFRGNYGYTF. As DNA, the CDR3 is TGTGCCAGCTTAACCTTCAGGGGTAACTATGGCTACACCTTC.

In its sample, this clone was seen a few times. V is TRBV27 and J is TRBJ2-1, with D possibly matching TRBD2 (6 bases). The CDR3 covers 14 residues. V lost 4 bases and J 8 bases, leaving 15 bases between the germline ends. The germline CDR1 and CDR2 sequences are MNHEY and SMNVEV (reference sequence). The CDR3 loop reads CASSSVGGTDEQFF. The CDR3 DNA sequence: TGTGCCAGCAGTTCTGTGGGGGGTACGGATGAGCAGTTCTTC.

This clone was recorded once. The chain carries TRBV5-6 and TRBJ2-5; TRBD2 matches 8 bases. Germline values: CDR1 SGHDT, CDR2 YYEEEE. V lost 4 bases, J lost 4 bases, and 6 bases stayed unmatched. This CDR3 has 14 amino acids. CDR3 sequence (DNA): TGTGCCAGCAGCCACGGACTAGCCACAGAGACCCAGTACTTC. Its protein product is CASSHGLATETQYF.

This clone was counted a single time. The chain recombines TRBV27 with TRBJ2-1, with TRBD2 identical over 12 bases. This CDR3 comprises 21 residues. Germline CDR1 and CDR2: MNHEY and SMNVEV (reference sequence). V shed 7 bases, J shed 0 bases, and the junction held 19 bases outside the gene matches. CDR3 sequence: CASTDPQAGLAGKSSYNEQFF. Written as DNA, the CDR3 is TGTGCCAGCACCGACCCTCAGGCCGGACTAGCGGGGAAAAGCTCCTACAATGAGCAGTTCTTC.

This rearrangement joins TRBV6-5 to TRBJ1-1; D may be TRBD1 (6 bases). The CDR3 loop spans 15 amino acids. The V end lost 0 bases, the J end lost 5 bases, and 13 bases lay between the germline ends. Germline V gene sequence: CDR1 MNHEY, CDR2 SVGAGI. CDR3 in amino acids: CASSYSDRLGTEAFF. CDR3 nucleotides: TGTGCCAGCAGTTACTCCGACAGGCTGGGGACTGAAGCTTTCTTT.

This clone was counted a few times. CDR3 residues: CASSILFTGHSYEQYF. The CDR3 bases are TGTGCCAGTAGTATACTCTTTACAGGCCACTCCTACGAGCAGTACTTC. The chain recombines TRBV19 with TRBJ2-7; D is perhaps TRBD1 (5 bases). CDR1 and CDR2 from the germline V gene are LNHDA and SQIVND (reference sequence). V gave up 2 bases and J gave up 0 bases, with 14 bases separating them. The CDR3 sequence is 16 residues long.

The chain is built from TRBV30 and TRBJ2-5; tentatively, D is TRBD1 (6 bases). The CDR3 loop spans 16 amino acids. Germline CDR1 is GTSNPN and CDR2 is SVGIG (reference sequence). Between the trimmed V and J ends, which lost 0 bases and 7 bases, there was a span of 21 bases. The CDR3 DNA follows: TGTGCCTGGAGTGTACCCTTAGACAGGACCCTTTGGACCCAGTACTTC. Protein product: CAWSVPLDRTLWTQYF.

This sequence joins TRBV27 and TRBJ2-7, with TRBD1 as a possible D gene (6 bases). The CDR3 is 18 residues long. The germline V and J ends were trimmed by 2 bases and 2 bases, with 22 bases remaining between them. Per germline, CDR1 MNHEY and CDR2 SMNVEV (reference sequence). In nucleotides, the CDR3 is TGTGCCAGCAGTTTACTCGAGCCGGGACAAGAATTCACCTACGAGCAGTACTTC. Amino acid sequence: CASSLLEPGQEFTYEQYF.

This clone has a single count. The chain has TRBV6-1 and TRBJ1-5; D is unresolved. V was trimmed by 7 bases and J by 0 bases, leaving 7 bases between them. CDR3 length equals 13 residues. The germline V gene has CDR1 MNHNS and CDR2 SASEGT. The CDR3 is CASTLYSNQPQHF. The CDR3 region has the DNA TGTGCCAGCACCCTTTATAGCAATCAGCCCCAGCATTTT.

This clone has a handful of counts. The CDR3 nucleotides are TGTGCCAGCAGCTTAGCGCGAAATAATGAGCAGTTCTTC. Its protein product is CASSLARNNEQFF. The V and J genes are TRBV7-6 and TRBJ2-1; no definite D call. In germline, CDR1 is SGHVS, CDR2 FNYEAQ. The length of the CDR3 is 13 residues. V was pared by 0 bases and J by 7 bases, with 7 bases between.

In its sample, this clone was seen a few times. The chain recombines TRBV7-9 with TRBJ2-5, with TRBD1 as a possible D gene (5 bases). Trimming took 4 bases from V and 1 from J, leaving 13 bases between them. Germline CDR1 SEHNR, CDR2 FQNEAQ (reference sequence). This CDR3 spans 15 amino acids. CDR3: CASSYTQGFQETQYF. The CDR3 DNA reads as TGTGCCAGCAGCTATACTCAGGGCTTCCAAGAGACCCAGTACTTC. The full variable domain, its missing parts supplied by reference TRBV7-9 and TRBJ2-5, is DTGVSQNPRHKITKRGQNVTFRCDPISEHNRLYWYRQTLGQGPEFLTYFQNEAQLEKSRLLSDRFSAERPKGSFSTLEIQRTEQGDSAMYLCASSYTQGFQETQYFGPGTRLLVL.

This chain joins TRBV6-6 and TRBJ1-1, with 9 bases that match TRBD1. Germline values: CDR1 MNHNY, CDR2 SVGAGI (reference sequence). The CDR3 contains 16 residues. V lost 6 bases and J lost 3; bases outside the gene matches: 11. The DNA for the CDR3 is TGTGCCAGCAGCCCAACCTCGACAGGGGGTGACACTGAAGCTTTCTTT. Translation gives CASSPTSTGGDTEAFF.

The V call is TRBV19, the J call TRBJ2-3; the D is unclear. The germline V gene has CDR1 LNHDA and CDR2 SQIVND (reference sequence). The CDR3 is 12 residues long. With 2 bases removed from V and 4 bases from J, the gap between germline ends came to 4 bases. The CDR3 DNA reads as TGTGCCAGTAGTATACCCGCAGATACGCAGTATTTT. Translated, it gives CASSIPADTQYF.